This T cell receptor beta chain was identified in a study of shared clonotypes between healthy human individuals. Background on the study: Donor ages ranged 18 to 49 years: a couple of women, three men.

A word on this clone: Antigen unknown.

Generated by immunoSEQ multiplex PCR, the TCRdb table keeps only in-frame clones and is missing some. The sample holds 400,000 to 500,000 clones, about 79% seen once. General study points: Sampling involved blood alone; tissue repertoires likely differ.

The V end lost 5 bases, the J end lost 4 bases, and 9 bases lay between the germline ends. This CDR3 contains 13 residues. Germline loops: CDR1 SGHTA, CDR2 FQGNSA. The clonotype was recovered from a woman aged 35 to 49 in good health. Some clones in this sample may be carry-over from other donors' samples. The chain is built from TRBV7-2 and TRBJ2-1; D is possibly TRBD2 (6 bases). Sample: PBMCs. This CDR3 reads CASSPDYYNEQFF. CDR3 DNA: TGTGCCAGCAGCCCGGACTATTACAATGAGCAGTTCTTC.